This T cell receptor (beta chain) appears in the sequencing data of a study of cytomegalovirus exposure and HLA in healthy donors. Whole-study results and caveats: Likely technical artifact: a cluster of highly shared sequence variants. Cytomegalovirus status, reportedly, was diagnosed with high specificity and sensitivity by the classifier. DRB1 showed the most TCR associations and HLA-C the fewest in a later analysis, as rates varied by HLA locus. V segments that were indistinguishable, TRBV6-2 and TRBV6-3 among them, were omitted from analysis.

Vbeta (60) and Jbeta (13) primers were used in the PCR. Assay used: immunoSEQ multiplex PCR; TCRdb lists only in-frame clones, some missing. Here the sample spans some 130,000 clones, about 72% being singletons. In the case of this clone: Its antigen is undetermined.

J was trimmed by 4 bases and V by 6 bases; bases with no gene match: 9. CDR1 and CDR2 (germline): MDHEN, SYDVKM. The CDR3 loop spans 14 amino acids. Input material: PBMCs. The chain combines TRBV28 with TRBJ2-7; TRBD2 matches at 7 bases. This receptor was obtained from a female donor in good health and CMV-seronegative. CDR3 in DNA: TGTGCCAGCAGCCAACCAAGGGAGGGGTACGAGCAGTACTTC. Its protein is CASSQPREGYEQYF.